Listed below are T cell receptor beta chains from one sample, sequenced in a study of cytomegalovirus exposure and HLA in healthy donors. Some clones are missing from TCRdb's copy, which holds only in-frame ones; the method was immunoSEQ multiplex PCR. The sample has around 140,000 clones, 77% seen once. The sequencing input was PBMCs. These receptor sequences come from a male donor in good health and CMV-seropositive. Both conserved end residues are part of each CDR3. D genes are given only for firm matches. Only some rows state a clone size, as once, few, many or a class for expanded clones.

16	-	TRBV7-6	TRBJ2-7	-	TGTGCCAGCAGCTTAGGGGGGACTCTCGATCCCTACGAGCAGTACTTC	CASSLGGTLDPYEQYF
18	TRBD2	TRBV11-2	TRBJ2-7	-	TGTGCCAGCAGCCCTATCCGGAGGACTAGCGGGGGGATCTACGAGCAGTACTTC	CASSPIRRTSGGIYEQYF
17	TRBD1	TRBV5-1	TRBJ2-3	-	TGCGCCAGCAGCGCTAAAACAGGGGGACCAAGCCCAGATACGCAGTATTTT	CASSAKTGGPSPDTQYF
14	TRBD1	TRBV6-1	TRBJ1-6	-	TGTGCCAGCAGTGCCCGACAGGGGAATTCACCCCTCCACTTT	CASSARQGNSPLHF
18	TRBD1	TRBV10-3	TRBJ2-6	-	TGTGCCATCAGCAGGACAGGGGCCTCTAACTCTGGGGCCAACGTCCTGACTTTC	CAISRTGASNSGANVLTF
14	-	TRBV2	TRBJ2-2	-	TGTGCCAGCAGTGAAGAGTCCGGGGGCGGGGAGCTGTTTTTT	CASSEESGGGELFF
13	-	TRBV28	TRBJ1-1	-	TGTGCCAGCAGGCAGGGGCGGAACACTGAAGCTTTCTTT	CASRQGRNTEAFF
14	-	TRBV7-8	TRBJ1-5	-	TGTGCCAGCAGCCTGTCAGGGGGCAATCAGCCCCAGCATTTT	CASSLSGGNQPQHF
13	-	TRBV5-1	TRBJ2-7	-	TGCGCCAGCAGCTTCGGCGTCCAGGGCGAGCAGTACTTC	CASSFGVQGEQYF
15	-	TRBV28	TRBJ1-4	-	TGTGCCAGCAGTTCCCCGGGGGGCGCATATGAAAAACTGTTTTTT	CASSSPGGAYEKLFF
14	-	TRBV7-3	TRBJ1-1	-	TGTGCCAGCAGCCTAGGTCCGGGGGGCACTGAAGCTTTCTTT	CASSLGPGGTEAFF
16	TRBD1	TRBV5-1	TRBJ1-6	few	TGCGCCAGCAGGGCCGGGACAGGGGGCTCGGATTCACCCCTCCACTTT	CASRAGTGGSDSPLHF
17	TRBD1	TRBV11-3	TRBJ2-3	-	TGTGCCAGCAGCTTAGCCTGGGGGACAGGGGAGGCGGGTACGCAGTATTTT	CASSLAWGTGEAGTQYF
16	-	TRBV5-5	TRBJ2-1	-	TGTGCCAGCAGCCGGCGACAGGGAGGCACCTACAATGAGCAGTTCTTC	CASSRRQGGTYNEQFF
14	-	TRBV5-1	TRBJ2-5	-	TGCGCCAGCAGCTTGGGGCAAAACCAAGAGACCCAGTACTTC	CASSLGQNQETQYF
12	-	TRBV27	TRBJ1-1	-	TGTGCCAGCAGCCGGGGGGGTCCTGAAGCTTTCTTT	CASSRGGPEAFF